The 19 T cell receptor beta chains in this list originate from one sample, sequenced in a study of graft-versus-host responses after intestinal transplantation. Using immunoSEQ multiplex PCR, the repertoire was profiled, and TCRdb retains in-frame clones only, with some absent. Of under 150,000 clones listed, over 85% are singletons. No cognate antigen is known for these TCRs. Sequencing was performed on unstimulated CD4+ T cells sorted from spleen or lymph node cells, taken before intestinal transplant. These TCRs come from a human donor who received an intestinal transplant.

The J gene is TRBJ2-2, the V gene TRBV9; D is possibly TRBD2 (7 bases). The V gene's germline CDR1 is SGDLS and CDR2 YYNGEE. The V gene lost 2 bases and the J gene lost 1 base, with 12 bases spanning the gap. The CDR3 is 16 amino acids. CDR3 protein: CASSVGGALNTGELFF. For the CDR3, the DNA is TGTGCCAGCAGCGTGGGGGGGGCGCTGAACACCGGGGAGCTGTTTTTT.

V usage is TRBV7-9 and J usage is TRBJ2-2; D unresolved. V was clipped by 7 bases and J by 0 bases, with 12 bases between them. This CDR3 contains 15 residues. The germline gives CDR1 SEHNR, CDR2 FQNEAQ (reference sequence). CDR3 sequence reads: CASTPLASNTGELFF. The CDR3 DNA follows: TGTGCCAGCACCCCCCTCGCATCGAACACCGGGGAGCTGTTTTTT. The full variable domain, its missing parts supplied by reference TRBV7-9 and TRBJ2-2, is DTGVSQNPRHKITKRGQNVTFRCDPISEHNRLYWYRQTLGQGPEFLTYFQNEAQLEKSRLLSDRFSAERPKGSFSTLEIQRTEQGDSAMYLCASTPLASNTGELFFGEGSRLTVL.

The chain has TRBV2 and TRBJ2-1; D is undetermined. Germline V CDR1 and CDR2: SNHLY, FYNNEI. The CDR3 runs 13 residues. V was pared by 0 bases and J by 3 bases, with 3 bases between. The chain's CDR3 is CASSEAGYNEQFF. Here the CDR3 DNA reads TGTGCCAGCAGTGAAGCGGGCTACAATGAGCAGTTCTTC.

J is TRBJ1-6 and V is TRBV6-6; tentative D call: TRBD1 (5 bases). V was pared by 6 bases and J by 6 bases, with 18 bases between. Germline CDR1 MNHNY, CDR2 SVGAGI (reference sequence). The CDR3 covers 16 residues. The CDR3 spells CASSPLEQGSNSPLHF. The DNA of the CDR3 is TGTGCCAGCAGCCCTCTGGAGCAGGGTAGTAATTCACCCCTCCACTTT.

This chain uses TRBV7-2 with TRBJ1-1; D gene unclear. The CDR3 totals 15 residues. Trimming took 2 bases from V and 1 from J, leaving 11 bases between them. CDR1 and CDR2 (germline): SGHTA, FQGNSA. DNA of the CDR3: TGTGCCAGCAGCTTAAGAAGACACCCGAACACTGAAGCTTTCTTT. Amino acids: CASSLRRHPNTEAFF.

The genes are TRBV5-4 and TRBJ1-2; 7 bases agree with TRBD1. The germline V gene encodes CDR1 SGHNT and CDR2 YYREEE (reference sequence). The J segment lost 5 bases and the V segment lost 0 bases, leaving 16 bases of the junction unmatched. The CDR3 spans 18 residues. In DNA form, the CDR3 reads TGTGCCAGCAGCTTGGGCCTGACAGGGTTTAGGGGGGGTTATGGCTACACCTTC. It codes for CASSLGLTGFRGGYGYTF.

V is TRBV27 and J is TRBJ2-7, with TRBD1 matching 7 bases. The junction had 5 bases not matched to a gene; V was cut back by 7 bases and J by 2 bases. Looked up from germline, CDR1 is MNHEY and CDR2 is SMNVEV (reference sequence). The CDR3 length is 13 residues. CDR3 amino acids: CASKGQVPYEQYF. In DNA, the CDR3 is TGTGCCAGCAAAGGACAGGTTCCCTACGAGCAGTACTTC.

The chain joins TRBV29-1 to TRBJ1-2; D remains ambiguous. V was shortened by 3 bases and J by 1 base, with 18 bases between the two germline ends. Germline-derived CDR1 and CDR2 are SQVTM and ANQGSEA. The CDR3 has 16 amino acids. CDR3 nucleotides: TGCAGCGTTGAGTCGACACCTTTAGAAATTAACTATGGCTACACCTTC. It specifies CSVESTPLEINYGYTF.

The chain carries TRBV7-3 and TRBJ1-1; D ambiguous. Deletions cut 0 bases from V and 3 bases from J, with 11 bases between. Germline V lookup: CDR1 SGHTA, CDR2 FQGTGA. This CDR3 contains 15 residues. The CDR3 protein is CASSLTTTSDTEAFF. DNA for the CDR3: TGTGCCAGCAGCTTAACTACGACATCGGACACTGAAGCTTTCTTT.

The V call is TRBV10-3, the J call TRBJ1-1; D may be TRBD1 (6 bases). This CDR3 has 18 amino acids. Germline V gene lookup returns CDR1 ENHRY and CDR2 SYGVKD. Trimming took off 4 bases at V and 0 bases at J, with 21 bases between the two ends. The CDR3 spells CAISGTSGVRGMNTEAFF. For the CDR3, the DNA is TGTGCCATCAGTGGCACCTCAGGGGTAAGGGGGATGAACACTGAAGCTTTCTTT.

The V and J genes are TRBV13 and TRBJ1-2, with a possible D match to TRBD1 (6 bases). V gave up 0 bases and J gave up 6 bases, with 8 bases separating them. This CDR3 has 13 residues. The germline V gene encodes CDR1 PRHDT and CDR2 FYEKMQ (reference sequence). CDR3: CASSLGAGDGYTF. Written as DNA, the CDR3 is TGTGCCAGCAGCTTAGGTGCAGGGGATGGCTACACCTTC.

V and J are TRBV5-4 and TRBJ2-3; 10 bases fit TRBD2. J lost 1 base, V lost 0 bases, and 2 bases had no gene match. The CDR3 totals 16 residues. CDR1 and CDR2 from the germline V gene are SGHNT and YYREEE (reference sequence). The CDR3 protein is CASSLASGGGTDTQYF. DNA for the CDR3: TGTGCCAGCAGCTTGGCTAGCGGGGGTGGCACAGATACGCAGTATTTT. Full variable domain (outside the CDR3, taken from reference TRBV5-4 and TRBJ2-3): ETGVTQSPTHLIKTRGQQVTLRCSSQSGHNTVSWYQQALGQGPQFIFQYYREEENGRGNFPPRFSGLQFPNYSSELNVNALELDDSALYLCASSLASGGGTDTQYFGPGTRLTVL.

The chain recombines TRBV11-2 with TRBJ2-3; TRBD2 matches at 8 bases. Germline V lookup: CDR1 SGHAT, CDR2 FQNNGV. Trimming cost V 2 bases and J 3 bases; bases outside gene matches: 7. The CDR3 length is 16 residues. CDR3 sequence (DNA): TGTGCCAGCAGCTTAAGTGGGACTAGGGTGACAGATACGCAGTATTTT. Its translation: CASSLSGTRVTDTQYF.

The chain has TRBV14 and TRBJ1-1; tentative D call: TRBD1 (5 bases). The CDR3 loop spans 13 amino acids. Trimming removed 4 bases at V and 4 bases at J, with 10 bases between. Germline V CDR1 and CDR2: SGHDN, FVKESK. The CDR3 DNA follows: TGTGCCAGCAGCCTAGAACAGGCCACTGAAGCTTTCTTT. It yields the protein CASSLEQATEAFF. The full variable domain, rest sourced from reference TRBV14 and TRBJ1-1, is EAGVTQFPSHSVIEKGQTVTLRCDPISGHDNLYWYRRVMGKEIKFLLHFVKESKQDESGMPNNRFLAERTGGTYSTLKVQPAELEDSGVYFCASSLEQATEAFFGQGTRLTVV.

This clone occurred a few times. The CDR3 is CASSMTGGYTGELFF. Here the CDR3 DNA reads TGTGCCAGCAGCATGACAGGGGGCTACACCGGGGAGCTGTTTTTT. The chain recombines TRBV11-3 with TRBJ2-2; TRBD1 agrees at 10 bases. The germline V gene encodes CDR1 SGHNT and CDR2 YENEEA. The CDR3 is made up of 15 amino acids. The junction had 3 bases not matched to a gene; V was cut back by 5 bases and J by 3 bases.

The sample holds one count of this clone. The V gene is TRBV4-1, the J gene TRBJ1-4; D might be TRBD1 (5 bases). This CDR3 is built from 13 residues. The V and J ends lost 2 bases and 8 bases respectively, with 9 bases between them. The germline V gene has CDR1 MGHRA and CDR2 YSYEKL. The CDR3 coding sequence is TGCGCCAGCAGCCAACTCGGGGGGGAAAAACTGTTTTTT. It translates to CASSQLGGEKLFF.

The V gene is TRBV10-3, the J gene TRBJ2-3; D is perhaps TRBD2 (7 bases). The CDR3 has 14 amino acids. Between the trimmed V and J ends, which lost 2 bases and 5 bases, there was a span of 11 bases. Per the germline V gene, CDR1 is ENHRY and CDR2 is SYGVKD. CDR3 sequence: CAISEGGAKDTQYF. The CDR3 DNA reads as TGTGCCATCAGTGAGGGGGGGGCCAAAGATACGCAGTATTTT.

This sequence joins TRBV2 and TRBJ2-7; TRBD2 is a possible D gene (6 bases). The CDR3 consists of 12 residues. V shed 11 bases and J shed 3 bases, with 14 bases lying between them. Per germline, CDR1 SNHLY and CDR2 FYNNEI. The CDR3 coding sequence is TGTGCCTCGGGGACTGGATTCTACGAGCAGTACTTC. Amino acids: CASGTGFYEQYF.

CDR3 bases: TGCAGCGATTTCGGGGGCCAGGTCTACAATGAGCAGTTCTTC. This codes for CSDFGGQVYNEQFF. J is TRBJ2-1 and V is TRBV29-1; D is possibly TRBD1 or TRBD2 (6 bases each). V lost 7 bases and J lost 3, with 16 bases in between. CDR1 and CDR2 from the germline V gene are SQVTM and ANQGSEA. The CDR3 has 14 amino acids.